This T cell receptor beta chain originates from a study of blood T cells in healthy people across ages. For the second PCR, which ran for about 6 to 11 cycles, a sample-barcoded 5' primer and a J-beta primer mix were used. Sequencing recovered at least 2.5 million CDR3-containing paired-end reads from each sample. TCRdb recomputed calls from the 5' RACE reads with MiXCR, one row per CDR3 protein. In the table there are about 780,000 distinct CDR3 sequences, under 80% of which are singletons. Overall study findings and caveats: Whereas aged donors had fewer naive CD4+ cells, long-lived donors had more of them and higher diversity.

Every participating donor contributed around 9.5 milliliters of peripheral blood through a draw. The CDR3 covers 19 residues. From germline, CDR1 is MNHEY and CDR2 SVGEGT. V was trimmed by 0 bases and J by 1 base, leaving 19 bases between them. With regard to this clonotype: The antigen is undetermined.

The TCR sequence derives from a man younger than 40 in good health. Sequencing was done on a sample of blood. V gene TRBV6-2 or TRBV6-3 combines with J gene TRBJ1-5; D is unclear. CDR3 coding DNA: TGTGCCAGCAGTTACTCCTACTGGCAGGCGAGCACCAGCAATCAGCCCCAGCATTTT. It specifies CASSYSYWQASTSNQPQHF.